Following are 29 T cell receptor beta chains from one sample sequenced in a study of OX40 agonist ivuxolimab in advanced cancers. TCRdb keeps only in-frame clones here, not all; method: immunoSEQ multiplex PCR. The sample lists 43,000 or so clones, roughly 89% occurring once. The sequences come from CD4+ or CD8+ T cells sorted from blood, collected in a trial of the OX40 agonist ivuxolimab. The receptors were sampled from an adult with an advanced solid tumor such as melanoma, head and neck, liver or kidney cancer.

This clone has only a few counts. The V call is TRBV14, the J call TRBJ2-7, with D perhaps TRBD2 (6 bases). The germline V gene has CDR1 SGHDN and CDR2 FVKESK. The CDR3 contains 13 residues. V lost 4 bases, J lost 3 bases, and 10 bases lay in between. CDR3 loop: CASSLTRVYEQYF. CDR3 sequence (DNA): TGTGCCAGCAGCCTGACTAGGGTCTACGAGCAGTACTTC.

CDR3 in amino acids: CASTTGLGARGEQFF. CDR3 in DNA: TGCGCCAGCACTACCGGACTAGGGGCAAGGGGTGAGCAGTTCTTC. V gene TRBV10-2 combines with J gene TRBJ2-1; 7 bases fit TRBD2. Germline values: CDR1 WSHSY, CDR2 SAAADI. V trimming: 7 bases; J trimming: 9 bases; junction bases outside the gene matches: 15. The CDR3 is 15 amino acids.

This clone has a handful of counts. This rearrangement joins TRBV7-2 to TRBJ1-2; D ambiguous. The V end was cut by 2 bases, the J end by 0 bases, with 7 bases between. CDR1 SGHTA and CDR2 FQGNSA come from the germline V gene. The CDR3 spans 14 residues. The CDR3 sequence is CASSLQKSNYGYTF. For the CDR3, the DNA is TGTGCCAGCAGCTTACAGAAATCTAACTATGGCTACACCTTC. The full variable domain, its missing parts supplied by reference TRBV7-2 and TRBJ1-2, is GAGVSQSPSNKVTEKGKDVELRCDPISGHTALYWYRQSLGQGLEFLIYFQGNSAPDKSGLPSDRFSAERTGGSVSTLTIQRTQQEDSAVYLCASSLQKSNYGYTFGSGTRLTVV.

The chain recombines TRBV28 with TRBJ2-7; D assignment may be TRBD1 or TRBD2 (5 bases each). Trimming took off 1 base at V and 2 bases at J, with 12 bases between the two ends. Germline CDR1 is MDHEN and CDR2 is SYDVKM. The CDR3 has 15 amino acids. CDR3 sequence (DNA): TGTGCCAGCAGTTTATTGGCAGGGACCACCTACGAGCAGTACTTC. It yields the protein CASSLLAGTTYEQYF.

This clone has more than one count but fewer than ten. The chain has TRBV2 and TRBJ2-7; D not resolved. CDR3 length equals 10 residues. V was clipped by 6 bases and J by 4 bases, with 4 bases between them. The V gene's germline CDR1 is SNHLY and CDR2 FYNNEI. The CDR3 nucleotides read TGTGCCAGCAGGGAGTACGAGCAGTACTTC. As protein: CASREYEQYF. The full variable domain, its missing parts supplied by reference TRBV2 and TRBJ2-7, is EPEVTQTPSHQVTQMGQEVILRCVPISNHLYFYWYRQILGQKVEFLVSFYNNEISEKSEIFDDQFSVERPDGSNFTLKIRSTKLEDSAMYFCASREYEQYFGPGTRLTVT.

The chain has TRBV7-9 and TRBJ1-4; 7 positions agree with TRBD1. Trimming took 5 bases from V and 7 from J; bases not matched to a gene: 10. Germline CDR1 and CDR2: SEHNR and FQNEAQ (reference sequence). The CDR3 covers 15 residues. The CDR3 DNA sequence: TGTGCCAGCAGCCCACAAACAGGGGTCGGTGAAAAACTGTTTTTT. Translation gives CASSPQTGVGEKLFF.

The chain has TRBV28 and TRBJ1-2, with D possibly TRBD1 on 6 matching bases. V shed 8 bases and J shed 7 bases, with 14 bases lying between them. The CDR3 has 12 residues. Germline V gene data show CDR1 as MDHEN and CDR2 as SYDVKM. The CDR3 here is CASEGGAPGYTF. For the CDR3, the DNA is TGTGCCAGCGAGGGGGGGGCGCCTGGCTACACCTTC.

The V and J genes are TRBV7-3 and TRBJ2-5; D possibly corresponds to TRBD1 (6 bases). CDR3 length: 16 amino acids. Trimming took off 2 bases at V and 1 base at J, with 14 bases between the two ends. Germline V gene lookup returns CDR1 SGHTA and CDR2 FQGTGA. CDR3 sequence reads: CASSLRQGMAQETQYF. The CDR3 DNA is TGTGCCAGCAGCTTACGGCAGGGGATGGCCCAAGAGACCCAGTACTTC. The entire variable domain, with the rest obtained from reference TRBV7-3 and TRBJ2-5, is as follows: GAGVSQTPSNKVTEKGKYVELRCDPISGHTALYWYRQSLGQGPEFLIYFQGTGAADDSGLPNDRFFAVRPEGSVSTLKIQRTERGDSAVYLCASSLRQGMAQETQYFGPGTRLLVL.

This clone was observed a single time. The V gene is TRBV19, the J gene TRBJ2-1; 7 bases line up with TRBD2. Trimming cost V 6 bases and J 4 bases; bases outside gene matches: 12. The CDR3 runs to 16 residues. Germline V gene sequence: CDR1 LNHDA, CDR2 SQIVND (reference sequence). CDR3 bases: TGTGCCAGTAGAAACGGGAGGCCCGGGGGGTACAATGAGCAGTTCTTC. This encodes CASRNGRPGGYNEQFF.

The chain employs TRBV2 and TRBJ2-1, with no clear D. There are 14 residues in the CDR3. Trimming took 5 bases from V and 0 from J, leaving 8 bases between them. The germline CDR1 and CDR2 sequences are SNHLY and FYNNEI. The CDR3 region has the DNA TGTGCCAGCAGTAGGTCAAGCTCCTACAATGAGCAGTTCTTC. Translated: CASSRSSSYNEQFF.

J is TRBJ2-6 and V is TRBV7-9, with TRBD2 identical over 7 bases. Germline assignment: CDR1 SEHNR and CDR2 FQNEAQ (reference sequence). There are 16 residues in the CDR3. Germline trimming cut 0 bases from V and 2 bases from J; bases unmatched to any gene: 1. The CDR3 here is CASSLARGAGANVLTF. In nucleotides, the CDR3 is TGTGCCAGCAGCTTAGCCCGGGGGGCTGGGGCCAACGTCCTGACTTTC.

This chain connects TRBV11-2 to TRBJ2-1; either TRBD1 or TRBD2 may fit D (6 bases each). Germline assignment: CDR1 SGHAT and CDR2 FQNNGV. Trimming left V 7 bases short and J 6 bases short, with 25 bases between. CDR3 length: 17 amino acids. CDR3 in amino acids: CASTRGWGASLSNEQFF. The CDR3 DNA is TGTGCCAGCACCCGAGGATGGGGGGCGAGCCTTTCCAATGAGCAGTTCTTC.

J is TRBJ2-7 and V is TRBV7-8; 10 nucleotides match TRBD2. CDR3 length: 15 amino acids. The V gene's germline CDR1 is SGHVS and CDR2 FQNEAQ. The trim removed 2 bases at V and 2 bases at J, leaving 3 bases unmatched. The CDR3 is CASSLPSGGAYEQYF. The DNA for the CDR3 is TGTGCCAGCAGCTTACCTAGCGGGGGTGCCTACGAGCAGTACTTC.

J is TRBJ2-3 and V is TRBV19, with a tentative D call TRBD1 (6 bases). The V end was cut by 10 bases, the J end by 0 bases, with 14 bases between. This CDR3 is built from 14 residues. Germline V lookup: CDR1 LNHDA, CDR2 SQIVND (reference sequence). The CDR3 is CATRQAASTDTQYF. The DNA for the CDR3 is TGTGCCACCAGACAGGCCGCTAGCACAGATACGCAGTATTTT.

CDR3 coding DNA: TGTGCCAGCAGTTTTAGGAGTGGGCCGGGCTCCTACAATGAGCAGTTCTTC. Residues: CASSFRSGPGSYNEQFF. The chain uses TRBV28 and TRBJ2-1; D is undetermined. V dropped 3 bases and J dropped 0 bases, with 15 bases sitting between them. Germline CDR1 reads MDHEN; CDR2 reads SYDVKM. This CDR3 is built from 17 residues.

The chain has TRBV18 and TRBJ1-1; no firm D call. CDR1 KGHSH and CDR2 LQKENI come from the germline V gene. CDR3 length: 13 residues. Trimming took 2 bases from V and 3 from J, leaving 7 bases between them. CDR3 sequence reads: CASSPSQDTEAFF. DNA of the CDR3: TGTGCCAGCTCACCAAGTCAGGACACTGAAGCTTTCTTT.

This chain connects TRBV5-1 to TRBJ2-3, with 11 bases matching TRBD2. Germline V gives CDR1 SGHRS, CDR2 YFSETQ. J lost 4 bases, V lost 3 bases, and 10 bases had no gene match. The length of the CDR3 is 17 residues. CDR3 nucleotide sequence: TGCGCCAGCAGCTCGCTATCCGGGACTAGCGGCTCAGATACGCAGTATTTT. It specifies CASSSLSGTSGSDTQYF.

V and J are TRBV7-8 and TRBJ1-1; TRBD1 aligns across 8 bases. In germline, CDR1 is SGHVS, CDR2 FQNEAQ. This CDR3 comprises 14 residues. The J segment lost 6 bases and the V segment lost 6 bases, leaving 9 bases of the junction unmatched. The CDR3 loop reads CASRPRTGYAEAFF. CDR3 nucleotide sequence: TGTGCCAGCAGGCCGCGGACAGGGTACGCTGAAGCTTTCTTT.

The rearrangement uses TRBV25-1 and TRBJ2-1; D is perhaps TRBD2 (6 bases). Deletions cut 0 bases from V and 2 bases from J, with 8 bases between. Germline CDR1 MGHDK, CDR2 SYGVNS. The CDR3 is made up of 15 amino acids. The CDR3 coding sequence is TGTGCCAGCAGTGAATACTCGGGGGCCTACAATGAGCAGTTCTTC. Residues: CASSEYSGAYNEQFF.

J is TRBJ1-1 and V is TRBV6-5; a possible D gene is TRBD1 (5 bases). The CDR3 is 13 amino acids. V dropped 2 bases and J dropped 5 bases, with 9 bases sitting between them. The germline V gene has CDR1 MNHEY and CDR2 SVGAGI. CDR3 DNA sequence: TGTGCCAGCAGTTACGCCCAGGGTACTGAAGCTTTCTTT. Translating it yields CASSYAQGTEAFF.

This clone is a singleton in its sample. A read error is possible here, since a much larger clone lies one base away. The chain uses TRBV7-7 and TRBJ2-2; D possibly corresponds to TRBD2 (5 bases). CDR3 length equals 11 residues. Germline V lookup: CDR1 SSHAT, CDR2 FNYEAQ (reference sequence). The CDR3 nucleotides read TGTGCTGTCCGGGGCACCGGGGAGCTGTTTTTT. Amino acid sequence: CAVRGTGELFF. Looking up the rest from reference TRBV7-7 and TRBJ2-2 gives the full variable domain: GAGVSQSPRYKVTKRGQDVTLRCDPISSHATLYWYQQALGQGPEFLTYFNYEAQPDKSGLPSDRFSAERPEGSISTLTIQRTEQRDSAMYRCAVRGTGELFFGEGSRLTVL.

The rearrangement joins TRBV6-5 to TRBJ1-5, with D uncertain. Trimming left V 0 bases short and J 4 bases short, with 10 bases between. Germline V gene lookup returns CDR1 MNHEY and CDR2 SVGAGI. The CDR3 covers 15 residues. The CDR3 bases are TGTGCCAGCAGTTACTCGGGTAGTCCGAATCAGCCCCAGCATTTT. Translating gives CASSYSGSPNQPQHF.

This clone has just a few counts. This chain uses TRBV7-6 with TRBJ2-2; D gene unclear. CDR1 is SGHVS, CDR2 FNYEAQ, per germline. The V end was cut by 4 bases, the J end by 1 base, with 13 bases between. The CDR3 is made up of 16 amino acids. CDR3 amino acids: CASSSGYSLNTGELFF. The CDR3 DNA follows: TGTGCCAGCAGCTCCGGGTACAGCCTGAACACCGGGGAGCTGTTTTTT.

This rearrangement joins TRBV11-3 to TRBJ2-5, with D unclear. This CDR3 has 13 residues. CDR1 SGHNT and CDR2 YENEEA come from the germline V gene. The V and J ends lost 5 bases and 5 bases respectively, with 12 bases between them. CDR3 sequence (DNA): TGTGCCAGCAGCCGAACCACTGCGGAGACCCAGTACTTC. Its protein is CASSRTTAETQYF.

The chain joins TRBV18 to TRBJ2-5, with unresolved D. The CDR3 covers 13 residues. Germline CDR1 reads KGHSH; CDR2 reads LQKENI. V was shortened by 3 bases and J by 5 bases, with 10 bases between the two germline ends. CDR3 sequence (DNA): TGTGCCAGCTCACCCCCTACTGGGGAGACCCAGTACTTC. Its protein is CASSPPTGETQYF.

The chain combines TRBV9 with TRBJ2-5; possibly TRBD1 for D (5 bases). CDR1 SGDLS and CDR2 YYNGEE come from the germline V gene. The CDR3 totals 13 residues. V dropped 4 bases and J dropped 2 bases, with 9 bases sitting between them. The DNA of the CDR3 is TGTGCCAGCAGCAGACAGCATCAAGAGACCCAGTACTTC. Translated, it gives CASSRQHQETQYF.

This clone was detected a few times. The rearrangement links TRBV6-6 to TRBJ2-1; no reliable D call. The CDR3 runs 14 residues. Germline-derived CDR1 and CDR2 are MNHNY and SVGAGI (reference sequence). Trimming shortened V by 2 bases and J by 6 bases, and 11 bases separated the two germline ends. CDR3 nucleotide sequence: TGTGCCAGCAGTTACCGCCAGTTAGTCAATGAGCAGTTCTTC. It codes for CASSYRQLVNEQFF.

J is TRBJ2-1 and V is TRBV11-1, with 10 bases matching TRBD2. V dropped 6 bases and J dropped 15; count of bases not matched to a gene: 14. The CDR3 sequence is 14 residues long. Germline V gene sequence: CDR1 SGHAT, CDR2 FQDESV (reference sequence). For the CDR3, the DNA is TGTGCCAGCAGGCCTAGCGGGGGCGGGCCGAGTGTGTTCTTC. Translation: CASRPSGGGPSVFF.

V is TRBV29-1 and J is TRBJ2-7; D not certain. The CDR3 length is 11 residues. Germline loops: CDR1 SQVTM, CDR2 ANQGSEA. V was trimmed by 4 bases and J by 2 bases, leaving 6 bases between them. CDR3 loop: CSVADTYEQYF. Here the CDR3 DNA reads TGCAGCGTTGCCGATACCTACGAGCAGTACTTC.